These 16 T cell receptor beta chains originate from one sample sequenced in a study of identical twins. One entry per CDR3 protein results from TCRdb running MiXCR on the 5' RACE reads. The table lists some 730,000 distinct CDR3 sequences, 18% of them singletons. This sample also belongs to another study, concerning T cells expressing NK-cell markers.

Material: PBMCs. Source of these receptors: a young woman in good health.

The chain combines TRBV7-2 with TRBJ2-5; TRBD1 matches at 9 bases. From germline, CDR1 is SGHTA and CDR2 FQGNSA. This CDR3 is built from 15 residues. Trimming at V came to 5 bases and at J to 4 bases, leaving 8 bases not matched to a gene. This CDR3 is CASSRRDRDRETQYF. CDR3 in DNA: TGTGCCAGCAGCCGGAGGGACAGGGATAGAGAGACCCAGTACTTC.

The chain joins TRBV20-1 to TRBJ2-7, with TRBD1 matching 9 bases. This CDR3 is 16 amino acids long. Trimming took 5 bases from V and 0 from J; bases not matched to a gene: 11. Per germline, CDR1 DFQATT and CDR2 SNEGSKA (reference sequence). The CDR3 loop reads CSAQGGQGGFSYEQYF. As DNA, the CDR3 is TGCAGTGCTCAAGGGGGACAGGGAGGCTTCTCCTACGAGCAGTACTTC.

This clonotype was detected a few times. The chain employs TRBV7-2 and TRBJ2-1; 8 bases are a match to TRBD1. Germline V lookup: CDR1 SGHTA, CDR2 FQGNSA. The CDR3 has 15 residues. V lost 1 base to trimming and J lost 3 bases; unmatched junction nucleotides: 2. The chain's CDR3 is CASSLVGQGYNEQFF. As DNA, the CDR3 is TGTGCCAGCAGCTTAGTAGGACAGGGCTACAATGAGCAGTTCTTC.

This chain uses TRBV3-1 with TRBJ2-7; TRBD1 is a possible D gene (5 bases). CDR3 length: 15 amino acids. Trimming cost V 1 base and J 1 base, with 11 bases left between them. Germline loops: CDR1 LGHDT, CDR2 YNNKEL (reference sequence). The CDR3 region is CASSQGATESYEQYF. The CDR3, as DNA: TGTGCCAGCAGCCAAGGGGCGACAGAGTCCTACGAGCAGTACTTC.

This clonotype was picked up a small number of times. The chain couples TRBV12-3 or TRBV12-4 to TRBJ2-1; no reliable D call. The CDR3 length is 12 residues. Between the trimmed V and J ends, which lost 8 bases and 6 bases, there was a span of 11 bases. CDR3 region: CASRRPGNEQFF. The CDR3 nucleotides read TGTGCCAGCCGCCGCCCTGGCAATGAGCAGTTCTTC.

The chain is built from TRBV20-1 and TRBJ2-6, with 11 nucleotides matching TRBD1. With 6 bases clipped from V and 0 bases from J, the junction kept 7 bases outside the gene matches. Germline CDR1 is DFQATT and CDR2 is SNEGSKA (reference sequence). The CDR3 sequence is 17 residues long. For the CDR3, the DNA is TGCAGTGCCGATGGACAGGGGGCCCACTCTGGGGCCAACGTCCTGACTTTC. Residues: CSADGQGAHSGANVLTF.

This clonotype has only a few counts. The chain couples TRBV5-1 to TRBJ2-1, with 14 bases matching TRBD2. The CDR3 totals 17 residues. The germline V gene encodes CDR1 SGHRS and CDR2 YFSETQ. Trimming at V came to 4 bases and at J to 5 bases, leaving 8 bases not matched to a gene. CDR3 sequence (DNA): TGCGCCAGCAGCCTCATTCCGGGACTAGCGGGAGACAATGAGCAGTTCTTC. This sequence encodes CASSLIPGLAGDNEQFF.

This clonotype was counted between two and nine times. This rearrangement joins TRBV20-1 to TRBJ1-2; D gene unclear. This CDR3 spans 12 amino acids. Deletions cut 7 bases from V and 8 bases from J, with 17 bases between. From germline, CDR1 is DFQATT and CDR2 SNEGSKA (reference sequence). CDR3 bases: TGCAGTGTTTCGGGGAGTGGCCGCGGCTACACCTTC. Its protein is CSVSGSGRGYTF.

Only a few counts were recorded for this clonotype. Here the CDR3 reads CSVEDRGGADNEQFF. The CDR3 bases are TGCAGCGTTGAAGATCGAGGGGGCGCCGACAATGAGCAGTTCTTC. J is TRBJ2-1 and V is TRBV29-1, with 7 bases identical to TRBD1. CDR1 and CDR2 (germline): SQVTM, ANQGSEA. V was clipped by 0 bases and J by 5 bases; unmatched bases: 7. This CDR3 contains 15 residues.

In its sample, this clonotype was seen a few times. V is TRBV3-1 and J is TRBJ2-7; 8 positions match TRBD2. J was trimmed by 6 bases and V by 4 bases; bases with no gene match: 5. The CDR3 sequence is 13 residues long. The germline gives CDR1 LGHDT, CDR2 YNNKEL (reference sequence). Written as DNA, the CDR3 is TGTGCCAGCAGCCTTGGACTAGCTCCCGAGCAGTACTTC. This encodes CASSLGLAPEQYF.

The table lists this clonotype with many counts. The V call is TRBV6-5, the J call TRBJ1-2, with D perhaps matching TRBD1 (6 bases). Germline lookup yields CDR1 MNHEY and CDR2 SVGAGI. This CDR3 has 12 residues. Between the trimmed V and J ends, which lost 5 bases and 9 bases, there was a span of 13 bases. CDR3 nucleotides: TGTGCCAGCAGTGGCGGGACATATAGCTACACCTTC. It codes for CASSGGTYSYTF.

The chain carries TRBV20-1 and TRBJ2-7, with D uncertain. The CDR3 runs to 12 residues. Germline CDR1 and CDR2: DFQATT and SNEGSKA (reference sequence). V lost 4 bases and J 0 bases, leaving 7 bases between the germline ends. In DNA form, the CDR3 reads TGCAGTGCTACCATCAGCTCCTACGAGCAGTACTTC. Amino acid sequence: CSATISSYEQYF.

The chain carries TRBV7-6 and TRBJ1-1; the D gene is possibly TRBD1 (5 bases). Germline V CDR1 and CDR2: SGHVS, FNYEAQ. Between the trimmed V and J ends, which lost 1 base and 4 bases, there was a span of 16 bases. There are 16 residues in the CDR3. The CDR3 here is CASSLGSKGWGTEAFF. The CDR3 nucleotides are TGTGCCAGCAGCTTAGGCTCGAAGGGGTGGGGCACTGAAGCTTTCTTT. The entire variable domain, with the rest obtained from reference TRBV7-6 and TRBJ1-1, is as follows: GAGVSQSPRYKVTKRGQDVALRCDPISGHVSLYWYRQALGQGPEFLTYFNYEAQQDKSGLPNDRFSAERPEGSISTLTIQRTEQRDSAMYRCASSLGSKGWGTEAFFGQGTRLTVV.

The CDR3 protein is CASSQGWQGTQYF. The CDR3 coding sequence is TGTGCCAGCAGCCAAGGGTGGCAGGGCACGCAGTATTTT. J is TRBJ2-3 and V is TRBV3-1, with D perhaps TRBD1 (5 bases). V dropped 1 base and J dropped 9 bases, with 11 bases sitting between them. The length of the CDR3 is 13 residues. Germline CDR1 reads LGHDT; CDR2 reads YNNKEL (reference sequence).

The rearrangement joins TRBV30 to TRBJ2-2; D is ambiguous. The CDR3 is 14 amino acids. V was shortened by 1 base and J by 2 bases, with 8 bases between the two germline ends. CDR1 and CDR2 (germline): GTSNPN, SVGIG (reference sequence). The CDR3 DNA reads as TGTGCCTGGAGTGAGTGGCCAAACACCGGGGAGCTGTTTTTT. Translated, it gives CAWSEWPNTGELFF. Full variable domain (rest looked up from reference TRBV30 and TRBJ2-2): SQTIHQWPATLVQPVGSPLSLECTVEGTSNPNLYWYRQAAGRGLQLLFYSVGIGQISSEVPQNLSASRPQDRQFILSSKKLLLSDSGFYLCAWSEWPNTGELFFGEGSRLTVL.

The chain uses TRBV5-1 and TRBJ2-2, with D possibly called TRBD1 or TRBD2 (6 bases each). Trimming took off 3 bases at V and 2 bases at J, with 11 bases between the two ends. CDR1 and CDR2 from the germline V gene are SGHRS and YFSETQ. The CDR3 sequence is 15 residues long. The CDR3 spells CASSWGDTNTGELFF. The CDR3 nucleotides read TGCGCCAGCAGCTGGGGGGACACCAACACCGGGGAGCTGTTTTTT.